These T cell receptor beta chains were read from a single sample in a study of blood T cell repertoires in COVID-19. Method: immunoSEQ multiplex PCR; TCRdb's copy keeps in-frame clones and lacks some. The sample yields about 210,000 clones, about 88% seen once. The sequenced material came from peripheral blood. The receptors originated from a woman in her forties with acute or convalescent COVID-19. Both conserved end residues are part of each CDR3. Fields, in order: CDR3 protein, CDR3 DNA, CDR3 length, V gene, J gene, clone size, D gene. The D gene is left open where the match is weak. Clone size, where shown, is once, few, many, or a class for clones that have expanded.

CASTHGGAADTQYF,TGTGCCAGCACGCACGGGGGGGCCGCAGATACGCAGTATTTT,14,TRBV7-9,TRBJ2-3,NA,TRBD2
CASSVGGGSGNTIYF,TGTGCCAGCAGCGTTGGCGGCGGATCTGGAAACACCATATATTTT,15,TRBV3-1/TRBV3-2,TRBJ1-3,NA,NA
CASSLPGAGRTDTQYF,TGTGCCAGCAGTTTACCCGGGGCGGGGCGGACAGATACGCAGTATTTT,16,TRBV5-4,TRBJ2-3,NA,NA
CASSTTGGAPLDNYGYTF,TGTGCCAGCAGCACCACAGGGGGCGCGCCCTTGGATAACTATGGCTACACCTTC,18,TRBV7-9,TRBJ1-2,NA,TRBD1
CASSIRVNNYGYTF,TGTGCCAGCAGTATACGGGTAAATAACTATGGCTACACCTTC,14,TRBV13,TRBJ1-2,NA,NA
CAWTQQGNTEAFF,TGTGCCTGGACACAACAGGGGAACACTGAAGCTTTCTTT,13,TRBV30,TRBJ1-1,NA,NA
CASSLGRTDYNEQFF,TGTGCCAGCAGCTTAGGCCGGACAGACTACAATGAGCAGTTCTTC,15,TRBV13,TRBJ2-1,NA,NA
CASSQPRLAGGGNIQYF,TGCGCCAGCAGCCAGCCCAGACTAGCGGGGGGGGGTAACATTCAGTACTTC,17,TRBV4-1,TRBJ2-4,NA,TRBD2
CASSPGYDAAETQYF,TGCGCCAGCAGCCCGGGATATGACGCTGCAGAGACCCAGTACTTC,15,TRBV5-1,TRBJ2-5,NA,NA
CASSYSTDTEAFF,TGTGCCAGCAGTTACAGTACAGACACTGAAGCTTTCTTT,13,TRBV6-5,TRBJ1-1,few,NA
CASSVDPNLNTEAFF,TGTGCCAGCAGCGTAGATCCAAACTTGAACACTGAAGCTTTCTTT,15,TRBV9,TRBJ1-1,NA,NA
CATSRDLGRDRDYGYTF,TGTGCCACCAGCAGAGACCTTGGCCGAGACAGAGACTATGGCTACACCTTC,17,TRBV15,TRBJ1-2,NA,NA
CASSRYTSNTQYF,TGTGCCAGTAGTCGATACACTAGCAATACGCAGTATTTT,13,TRBV19,TRBJ2-3,NA,NA
CASIRVREGYGYTF,TGTGCCAGCATCCGAGTAAGGGAGGGCTATGGCTACACCTTC,14,TRBV6-5,TRBJ1-2,NA,NA
CASSYSVQARSGGYTF,TGTGCCAGCAGTTACTCGGTGCAGGCGCGCAGCGGAGGCTACACCTTC,16,TRBV6-6,TRBJ1-2,NA,NA
CASSPAGAVEAFF,TGTGCCAGCTCACCAGCGGGGGCGGTTGAAGCTTTCTTT,13,TRBV18,TRBJ1-1,NA,NA
CASSSGTPNTGELFF,TGTGCCAGCAGCTCCGGGACTCCTAACACCGGGGAGCTGTTTTTT,15,TRBV5-4,TRBJ2-2,NA,NA
CATSPGGNYGYTF,TGTGCCACCTCCCCCGGGGGGAACTATGGCTACACCTTC,13,TRBV24-1,TRBJ1-2,NA,NA
CASSQGVNYGYTF,TGCGCCAGCAGCCAGGGAGTTAACTATGGCTACACCTTC,13,TRBV4-1,TRBJ1-2,NA,NA
CASRRTGGITDTQYF,TGTGCCAGCAGGCGGACAGGGGGCATCACAGATACGCAGTATTTT,15,TRBV4-2,TRBJ2-3,few,TRBD1
CASSESVRNNQPQHF,TGTGCCAGCAGTGAATCCGTCAGGAACAATCAGCCCCAGCATTTT,15,TRBV2,TRBJ1-5,NA,NA
CASSTAGPAYRSPLHF,TGTGCCAGTAGTACTGCAGGTCCTGCGTATAGGTCACCCCTCCACTTT,16,TRBV19,TRBJ1-6,NA,NA
CASSPPVGLPQHF,TGTGCCAGTAGCCCCCCAGTTGGCCTGCCCCAGCATTTT,13,TRBV19,TRBJ1-5,NA,NA
CASSLAQRETQYF,TGTGCCAGCAGCTTGGCCCAGAGGGAGACCCAGTACTTC,13,TRBV5-4,TRBJ2-5,NA,NA
CASTKDKGVYSNQPQHF,TGTGCCAGCACCAAGGACAAAGGGGTCTATAGCAATCAGCCCCAGCATTTT,17,TRBV25-1,TRBJ1-5,NA,NA
CASNERGGYGYTF,TGTGCCAGCAACGAGAGGGGGGGGTATGGCTACACCTTC,13,TRBV6-5,TRBJ1-2,once,NA
CASSSQGQGSTEAFF,TGTGCCAGCAGCTCACAAGGACAGGGTTCCACTGAAGCTTTCTTT,15,TRBV11-1,TRBJ1-1,NA,TRBD1
CASSTPGGVSTDTQYF,TGTGCCAGCAGCACCCCCGGGGGGGTGAGCACAGATACGCAGTATTTT,16,TRBV9,TRBJ2-3,NA,TRBD2
CATSTPGPENTEAFF,TGTGCCACCAGTACGCCAGGCCCGGAGAACACTGAAGCTTTCTTT,15,TRBV24-1,TRBJ1-1,NA,NA
CASNRGGETQYF,TGTGCCAGTAACAGGGGCGGGGAGACCCAGTACTTC,12,TRBV6-1,TRBJ2-5,NA,TRBD1
CASRRGGEAEAFF,TGTGCCAGCCGTCGGGGGGGCGAGGCTGAAGCTTTCTTT,13,TRBV7-9,TRBJ1-1,NA,NA
CARSFAAADTQYF,TGTGCCAGAAGCTTCGCCGCGGCCGATACGCAGTATTTT,13,TRBV5-3,TRBJ2-3,once,NA
CASRGGRVGYGYTF,TGTGCCAGCAGGGGAGGCAGGGTGGGCTATGGCTACACCTTC,14,TRBV27,TRBJ1-2,NA,NA